This T cell receptor beta chain was identified in a study of shared clonotypes between healthy human individuals. Study context: Each donor had three CD4 naive, three CD4 memory, two CD8 naive and one CD8 memory plate.

Replicate PCRs run on sorted subsets employed approximately 0.2 ug DNA, 30,000 to 35,000 T cell genomes. In the study's own analysis: ImmunoSEQ junction-only sequences lacked quality scores, so their filtering differed. Sequencing used immunoSEQ multiplex PCR; TCRdb keeps in-frame clones, though not all of them. V and J calls and clone size come straight from that table; D and trimming were deduced from the DNA. The table includes more than 2,000,000 clones, about 92% detected once. From germline, CDR1 is MDHEN and CDR2 SYDVKM. Deletions cut 3 bases from V and 5 bases from J, with 16 bases between. The CDR3 consists of 15 residues. A CD45RA-negative memory subset and a CD45RA+ naive subset were separated from the CD4+ cells.

This chain connects TRBV28 to TRBJ2-5, with a weak D call TRBD1 (7 bases). Sequenced sample: naive CD4+ T cells sorted from blood. Documented subset: CD45RA+ positively selected. The sequence came from a young man in good health. The CDR3 nucleotides read TGTGCCAGCAGTTTTACGGGGGCCAGGGGGGAGACCCAGTACTTC. The encoded protein is CASSFTGARGETQYF.